These 2 T cell receptor beta chains were all obtained from the same sample, sequenced in a study of T-cell memory formation after mild COVID-19. TCRdb used MiXCR to reprocess the 5' RACE reads, holding one entry per CDR3 protein. The sample lists a few hundred thousand distinct CDR3 sequences, roughly 18% occurring once. Input material: PBMCs or a T cell subset sorted from them (not recorded which). The receptor source for this set is a man aged 18 to 30 who had mild COVID-19 (a few samples of this study predate the infection). Cell type and time point are not known.

The CDR3, as DNA: TGCAGCGTTGAAAAACCGGAGAACACTGAAGCTTTCTTT. Translation gives CSVEKPENTEAFF. This sequence joins TRBV29-1 and TRBJ1-1; D gene unclear. Germline CDR1 and CDR2: SQVTM and ANQGSEA. The length of the CDR3 is 13 residues. V gave up 2 bases and J gave up 1 base, with 8 bases separating them.

The CDR3: CASSSGLAGTYNEQFF. CDR3 nucleotide sequence: TGTGCCAGCAGCTCCGGACTAGCGGGTACTTACAATGAGCAGTTCTTC. V is TRBV5-4 and J is TRBJ2-1, with 11 bases aligning to TRBD2. This CDR3 has 16 residues. With V trimmed by 3 bases and J by 4 bases, 6 bases remained unmatched. The germline V gene encodes CDR1 SGHNT and CDR2 YYREEE (reference sequence).